The 8 T cell receptor beta chains reported below all come from one sample, sequenced in a study of blood T cells in healthy people across ages. A sample-barcoded 5' primer and a J-beta primer mix were used in a second PCR of roughly 7 to 12 cycles. Via MiXCR, TCRdb re-called the 5' RACE reads, giving one row per CDR3 protein. The sample has under 2 million distinct CDR3 sequences, about 35% seen once; the top ten hold about 11%. The sample was blood. The receptors here all came from a young woman in good health.

Comments on this clonotype: At one end the junction does not follow the germline gene, possibly because of a read error. The chain links TRBV9 to TRBJ2-1; 11 nucleotides line up with TRBD2. Germline V gives CDR1 SGDLS, CDR2 YYNGEE. The CDR3 loop spans 14 amino acids. Here the CDR3 reads CACSVRTSGNEQFF. Written as DNA, the CDR3 is TGTGCCTGCAGCGTAAGGACTAGCGGGAATGAGCAGTTCTTC.

This clonotype was detected many times. The chain couples TRBV3-1 to TRBJ2-3; TRBD1 might be the D (5 bases). CDR3 length: 12 residues. Germline loops: CDR1 LGHDT, CDR2 YNNKEL (reference sequence). With 6 bases removed from V and 5 bases from J, the gap between germline ends came to 9 bases. CDR3 amino acids: CASRNQGDTQYF. CDR3 coding DNA: TGTGCCAGCAGGAATCAGGGAGATACGCAGTATTTT.

This clonotype was detected a few times. The rearrangement uses TRBV10-3 and TRBJ2-7; 10 bases match TRBD2. Trimming at V came to 2 bases and at J to 0 bases, leaving 1 base not matched to a gene. This CDR3 has 15 amino acids. Germline CDR1 is ENHRY and CDR2 is SYGVKD. In nucleotides, the CDR3 is TGTGCCATCAGTGAGAGGACTAGCGGCTCCTACGAGCAGTACTTC. As protein: CAISERTSGSYEQYF.

The chain joins TRBV27 to TRBJ2-5; tentatively, D is TRBD1 (6 bases). The germline V gene encodes CDR1 MNHEY and CDR2 SMNVEV (reference sequence). The CDR3 is 15 amino acids. Trimming shortened V by 10 bases and J by 0 bases, and 18 bases separated the two germline ends. The CDR3 is CATLDSATYQETQYF. CDR3 DNA: TGTGCCACCTTGGACAGTGCTACGTACCAAGAGACCCAGTACTTC.

The chain links TRBV5-1 to TRBJ2-7; perhaps TRBD2 as D (6 bases). The CDR3 extends over 15 amino acids. V lost 4 bases and J lost 0, with 14 bases in between. The germline CDR1 and CDR2 sequences are SGHRS and YFSETQ. The CDR3 DNA follows: TGCGCCAGCAGCATCTCGACGGGAGCCTCCTACGAGCAGTACTTC. Translating it yields CASSISTGASYEQYF. Full variable domain (outside the CDR3, taken from reference TRBV5-1 and TRBJ2-7): KAGVTQTPRYLIKTRGQQVTLSCSPISGHRSVSWYQQTPGQGLQFLFEYFSETQRNKGNFPGRFSGRQFSNSRSEMNVSTLELGDSALYLCASSISTGASYEQYFGPGTRLTVT.

This chain joins TRBV12-3 or TRBV12-4 and TRBJ2-7; tentatively, D is TRBD2 (7 bases). V dropped 2 bases and J dropped 10 bases, with 21 bases sitting between them. The CDR3 loop spans 15 amino acids. For the CDR3, the DNA is TGTGCCAGCAGTTTACTCGAACAGGGAGGGGATGCCCAGTACTTC. This gives the protein CASSLLEQGGDAQYF.

This clonotype has a single count. The genes are TRBV7-9 and TRBJ2-5, with 8 bases identical to TRBD1. With V trimmed by 0 bases and J by 4 bases, 4 bases remained unmatched. The CDR3 extends over 15 amino acids. Germline values: CDR1 SEHNR, CDR2 FQNEAQ (reference sequence). The CDR3 nucleotides read TGTGCCAGCAGCTTAGCGACGGGACAGGCAGAGACCCAGTACTTC. This translates into CASSLATGQAETQYF. The full variable domain, with the rest looked up from reference TRBV7-9 and TRBJ2-5, is DTGVSQNPRHKITKRGQNVTFRCDPISEHNRLYWYRQTLGQGPEFLTYFQNEAQLEKSRLLSDRFSAERPKGSFSTLEIQRTEQGDSAMYLCASSLATGQAETQYFGPGTRLLVL.

V usage is TRBV29-1 and J usage is TRBJ1-1; the D gene is possibly TRBD1 (6 bases). Germline values: CDR1 SQVTM, CDR2 ANQGSEA. The CDR3 covers 14 residues. Trimming left V 4 bases short and J 3 bases short, with 15 bases between. The CDR3 DNA sequence: TGCAGCGTTGGGGGGGGCGCGGTAGACACTGAAGCTTTCTTT. Translation: CSVGGGAVDTEAFF.